The clone carrying this T cell receptor beta chain was observed a few times. Its antigen is currently unknown. This record belongs to a study of beta chain features in type 1 diabetes. Study results and limitations: More deletions and fewer insertions at VDJ junctions were found in patients with type 1 diabetes. Within each of all four CD4+ subsets, Type 1 diabetes patients had TCRB CDR3s that were moderately but significantly shorter.

One heparinised blood draw averaging roughly 120 mL was given by each donor. Germline values: CDR1 SGHNT, CDR2 YYREEE (reference sequence). There are 14 residues in the CDR3. V dropped 0 bases and J dropped 0 bases, with 4 bases sitting between them. cDNA synthesis used the whole RNA isolate, giving expressed TCRB sequences. Around 4 million reads per sample were averaged for naive, central memory and regulatory samples. Sequenced by immunoSEQ multiplex PCR; TCRdb stores in-frame clones only, minus some. Here the sample spans more than 300,000 clones, around 9.6% being singletons. This chain joins TRBV5-4 and TRBJ2-4; no clear D. The TCR originated in a man aged 25-45 years with type 1 diabetes. The sample comprised central memory CD4+ T cells from blood. The CDR3 reads CASSLGTAKNIQYF. CDR3 in DNA: TGTGCCAGCAGCTTGGGGACAGCCAAAAACATTCAGTACTTC.